This T cell receptor beta chain was identified in a study of T cells in Graves' hyperthyroidism and ophthalmopathy (dated by TCRdb to the late 2010s). Background on the whole study: A discovery cohort of roughly 96 patients, fewer than 50 with Graves' ophthalmopathy and approximately 57 with stable Graves' hyperthyroidism, was used to find distinguishing TCR V-J signatures. Following sampling, methimazole starting at 30 mg daily was given to hyperthyroidism patients, and high-dose intravenous methylprednisolone was given to ophthalmopathy patients. According to the paper, TCR Vbeta CDR3 sequencing was carried out on more than 120 peripheral blood samples, which came from 40 to 45 ophthalmopathy, 80 or so hyperthyroidism and about 17 progressor patients. In several Graves' hyperthyroidism patients, the study also compared T-cell repertoires from thyroid tissue with T-cell repertoires from blood. Whether ophthalmopathy could be predicted prospectively was tested in an independent validation cohort made up of roughly 19 hyperthyroidism patients plus 17 patients who later progressed to ophthalmopathy. The 95 to 100 discovery patients were randomly divided into training and test sets at a 7:3 ratio. General findings and caveats noted by the study authors: No statistical method was used to fix the sample size in advance, and group allocation was not hidden from the investigators. In cross-validation, a model built on a 13 V-J signature told ophthalmopathy apart from stable hyperthyroidism with over 85% sensitivity and approximately 81% specificity, and in testing the same model reached 80%/75%. Most expanded thyroid clonotypes (frequency above 0.001) were also detected in blood, a finding suggesting that blood repertoires may reflect thyroid immune responses. In validation, the model predicted progression to ophthalmopathy with just under 71% sensitivity and approximately 74% specificity, a median of 6.5 months before onset.

TCR beta CDR3 regions were amplified from RNA transcripts. The TCR CDR3 was subjected to a first round of RT-PCR using the HTBI primer set and the Qiagen OneStep RT-PCR kit. A second multiplex PCR round built the libraries, followed by size selection and purification. Sequencing of the libraries was done on an Illumina HiSeq2000 using paired-end 100 bp reads. Concerning the study's data processing: Raw data were processed with SOAPnuke, discarding reads with adapters, uncalled bases, mean Phred below 15, or no exact constant-primer or identifier match. COPE v1.2.5 was used to merge high-quality paired reads, and clonotypes were defined as unique nucleotide sequences. MiTCR v1.1 was used to align clonotypes to the IMGT TRBV, TRBD and TRBJ reference segments. Only V-J combinations with frequency above 0.0001, covering about 99% of repertoires, were analysed. The TCS score was defined as the ratio of F50 (clonal expansion) to E x V (chaos), calculated using BLOSUM62-based TCRdist between CDR3 peptides within each V-J. Welch's t-statistics and random forest reduced several hundred V-J features to 13, which were used in a naive Bayes classifier (R e1071). In-frame beta chains were kept once TCRdb had trimmed the public reads at Q25 with fastp and called clones with MiXCR. Entries are consolidated by CDR3 protein sequence, retaining the most common genes and DNA. TCRdb's processing, not the study's, gives the V and J calls here. The sample yields just over 550,000 distinct CDR3 sequences; around 46% were counted once. The ten largest clones add up to nearly 8.5% of the sample.

The germline V gene encodes CDR1 SEHNR and CDR2 FQNEAQ (reference sequence). There are 15 amino acids in the CDR3, from cysteine to phenylalanine inclusive. Only the CDR3 portion is preserved as DNA: 45 bases, with reading frame beginning at the first base. The V end gives up 6 bases and the J end 1 base, leaving 7 bases in the junction not matched to a gene. Stable Graves' hyperthyroidism was defined as the absence of progression to ophthalmopathy over 18 months of follow-up. Hyperthyroidism patients were newly diagnosed, with disease duration under 2 months, and aged 18 to 65 years. Patients with uncontrolled infections, other autoimmune diseases, pregnancy or lactation were excluded. Diagnoses were based on clinical symptoms, serum thyroxine and TRAb, thyroid ultrasound and orbital computed tomography. Total RNA was extracted using Trizol reagent, and RNA quality was assessed on an Agilent 2100 Bioanalyzer.

With regard to this clonotype: Its cognate antigen has yet to be identified. The record has no base qualities; no much larger clone is one base away.

Sequenced input: peripheral blood or thyroid tissue (not recorded which). Here the chain combines TRBV7-9 and TRBJ1-1; TRBD1 aligns with 8 central bases. The TCR originated in a woman under 30 with Graves' hyperthyroidism. Donor details come from another sample of the same person, matched by shared clones. The sequenced DNA is TGTGCCAGCAGATATACCGGGACAGGGAACACTGAAGCTTTCTTT. Its protein product is CASRYTGTGNTEAFF. Here the CDR3 is joined to the reference TRBV7-9 and TRBJ1-1 genes, and the full variable domain is: DTGVSQNPRHKITKRGQNVTFRCDPISEHNRLYWYRQTLGQGPEFLTYFQNEAQLEKSRLLSDRFSAERPKGSFSTLEIQRTEQGDSAMYLCASRYTGTGNTEAFFGQGTRLTVV.